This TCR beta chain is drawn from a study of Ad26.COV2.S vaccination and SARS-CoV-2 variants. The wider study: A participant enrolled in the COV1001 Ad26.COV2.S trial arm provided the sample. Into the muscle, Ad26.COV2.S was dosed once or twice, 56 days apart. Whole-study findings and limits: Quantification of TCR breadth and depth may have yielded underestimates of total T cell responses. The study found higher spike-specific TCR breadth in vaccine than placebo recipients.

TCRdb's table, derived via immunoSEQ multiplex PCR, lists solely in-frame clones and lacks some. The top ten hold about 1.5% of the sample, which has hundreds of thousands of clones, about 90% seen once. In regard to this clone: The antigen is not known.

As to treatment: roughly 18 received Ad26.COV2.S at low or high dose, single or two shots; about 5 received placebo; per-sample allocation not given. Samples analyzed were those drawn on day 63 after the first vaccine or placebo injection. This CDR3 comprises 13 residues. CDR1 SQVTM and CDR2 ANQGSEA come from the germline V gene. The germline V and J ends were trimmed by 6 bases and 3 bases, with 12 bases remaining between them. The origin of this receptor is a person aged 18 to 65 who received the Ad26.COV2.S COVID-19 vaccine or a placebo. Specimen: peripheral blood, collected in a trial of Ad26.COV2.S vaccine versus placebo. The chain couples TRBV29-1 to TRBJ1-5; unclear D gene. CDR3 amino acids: CSVAQEFNQPQHF. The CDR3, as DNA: TGCAGCGTAGCTCAGGAATTCAATCAGCCCCAGCATTTT.